This TCR beta chain emerged from a study of T cell changes during pregnancy in multiple sclerosis. The germline V gene encodes CDR1 SGDLS and CDR2 YYNGEE. The CDR3 is made up of 15 amino acids. V dropped 2 bases and J dropped 2; count of bases not matched to a gene: 3. Produced via immunoSEQ multiplex PCR; TCRdb's table is partial and in-frame only. The profile shows almost 50,000 clones, roughly nine tenths of them singletons. The V gene is TRBV9, the J gene TRBJ2-3; 9 bases align to TRBD2. Sequenced here: CD8+ T cells from peripheral blood mononuclear cells, sampled after pregnancy. This clonotype was sampled from a female donor with multiple sclerosis, enrolled in a pregnancy study. CDR3 in DNA: TGTGCCAGCAGCGTTAGCGGGGGATCCACAGATACGCAGTATTTT. Translation: CASSVSGGSTDTQYF.